The 3 T cell receptor beta chains reported below all come from one sample, sequenced in a study of regulatory T cells in long-lasting Graves disease. The time point: newly diagnosed GD, antithyroid drugs for less than 3 months. After RNA was extracted from PBMCs, the TCR library was made from it. Construction of TCR beta libraries relied on iRepertoire HTBI primers and on Arm-PCR targeting CDR3 regions. TCRdb redid the calling of the multiplex PCR reads with MiXCR, one entry per CDR3 protein. Here the sample spans approximately 270,000 distinct CDR3 sequences, roughly 18% being singletons. A further study also used this sample, focusing on T cells in Graves' hyperthyroidism and ophthalmopathy.

This specimen consisted of peripheral blood mononuclear cells (PBMCs), obtained at new diagnosis, from a patient treated with antithyroid drugs. The receptor source for this set is a woman in her twenties or thirties with Graves disease.

The table lists this clonotype with a few counts. A single base separates this from a much larger clone, so it may be a read error. The V and J genes are TRBV20-1 and TRBJ1-1, with D hard to call. From germline, CDR1 is DFQATT and CDR2 SNEGSKA (reference sequence). There are 13 residues in the CDR3. V gave up 4 bases and J gave up 0 bases, with 9 bases separating them. CDR3 sequence (DNA): TGCAGTGCTACGGTCGGAATGAACACTGAAGCTTTCTTT. As protein: CSATVGMNTEAFF.

The sample holds many counts of this clonotype. The V gene is TRBV11-2, the J gene TRBJ1-2, with 8 bases aligning to TRBD1. The CDR3 totals 14 residues. Trimming took 5 bases from V and 7 from J; bases not matched to a gene: 9. CDR1 and CDR2 from the germline V gene are SGHAT and FQNNGV. The CDR3 reads CASSRRTGQAGYTF. DNA of the CDR3: TGTGCCAGCAGCCGTCGGACAGGGCAGGCTGGCTACACCTTC. Full variable domain (missing parts from reference TRBV11-2 and TRBJ1-2): EAGVAQSPRYKIIEKRQSVAFWCNPISGHATLYWYQQILGQGPKLLIQFQNNGVVDDSQLPKDRFSAERLKGVDSTLKIQPAKLEDSAVYLCASSRRTGQAGYTFGSGTRLTVV.

This clonotype was picked up many times. The chain employs TRBV7-2 and TRBJ2-7, with TRBD2 matching 10 bases. With 1 base clipped from V and 2 bases from J, the junction kept 2 bases outside the gene matches. The V gene's germline CDR1 is SGHTA and CDR2 FQGNSA. This CDR3 has 15 residues. The CDR3 sequence: CASSLDSGGAYEQYF. The CDR3 DNA reads TGTGCCAGCAGCTTAGACAGCGGGGGGGCCTACGAGCAGTACTTC. The full variable domain, with the rest looked up from reference TRBV7-2 and TRBJ2-7, is GAGVSQSPSNKVTEKGKDVELRCDPISGHTALYWYRQSLGQGLEFLIYFQGNSAPDKSGLPSDRFSAERTGGSVSTLTIQRTQQEDSAVYLCASSLDSGGAYEQYFGPGTRLTVT.